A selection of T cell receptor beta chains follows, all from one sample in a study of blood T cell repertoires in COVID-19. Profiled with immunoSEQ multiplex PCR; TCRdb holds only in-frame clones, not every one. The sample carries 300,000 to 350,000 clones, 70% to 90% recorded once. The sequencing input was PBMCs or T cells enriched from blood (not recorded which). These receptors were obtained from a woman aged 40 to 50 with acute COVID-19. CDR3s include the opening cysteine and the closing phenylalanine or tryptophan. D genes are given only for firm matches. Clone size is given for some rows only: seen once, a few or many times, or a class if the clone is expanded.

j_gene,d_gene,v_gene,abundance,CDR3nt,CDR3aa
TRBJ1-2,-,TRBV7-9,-,TGTGCCAGCAGCTTAGTAGCAGATGACTATGGCTACACCTTC,CASSLVADDYGYTF
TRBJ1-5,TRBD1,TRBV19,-,TGTGCCAGTAGTAGAGAAGACAGGGCCAATCAGCCCCAGCATTTT,CASSREDRANQPQHF
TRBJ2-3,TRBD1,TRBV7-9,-,TGTGCCAGCAGCCCCCGGGACAGGGCCACAGATACGCAGTATTTT,CASSPRDRATDTQYF
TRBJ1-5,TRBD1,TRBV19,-,TGTGCCAGTAGTATTGGAACAGGGGGTCATAGCAATCAGCCCCAGCATTTT,CASSIGTGGHSNQPQHF
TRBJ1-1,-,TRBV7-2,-,TGTGCCAGCAGCTTATTCCAGGGTAACACTGAAGCTTTCTTT,CASSLFQGNTEAFF
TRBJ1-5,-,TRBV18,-,TGTGCCAGCTCGCTAGGGGATTCGGCAGGCAATCAGCCCCAGCATTTT,CASSLGDSAGNQPQHF
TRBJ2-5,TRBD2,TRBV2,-,TGTGCCAGCAGTGATCGGGTCTGGGAGGGAGAGACCCAGTACTTC,CASSDRVWEGETQYF
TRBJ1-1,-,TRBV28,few,TGTGCCAGCGAGGGGAACACTGAAGCTTTCTTT,CASEGNTEAFF
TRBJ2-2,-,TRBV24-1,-,TGTGCCACCAGCGCCCGAGTGACCGGGGAGCTGTTTTTT,CATSARVTGELFF
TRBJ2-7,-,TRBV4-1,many,TGCGCCAGCAGCCAAGTGCCCCAGGGCTCCTACGAGCAGTACTTC,CASSQVPQGSYEQYF
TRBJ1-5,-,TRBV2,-,TGTGCCAGCAGTGGGGCCGCTTCCTTCTCGTCGGGACCCCAGCATTTT,CASSGAASFSSGPQHF